A selection of T cell receptor beta chains follows, all from one sample in a study of OX40 agonist ivuxolimab in advanced cancers. Profiled with immunoSEQ multiplex PCR; TCRdb holds only in-frame clones, not every one. This repertoire shows some 38,000 clones, roughly nine tenths found once; its top ten account for 35% to 45%. The source was CD4+ or CD8+ T cells sorted from blood, collected in a trial of the OX40 agonist ivuxolimab. These receptors were collected from an adult with an advanced solid tumor such as melanoma, head and neck, liver or kidney cancer. The CDR3 runs from the conserved cysteine through the conserved F or W. The order of the fields is D gene, J gene, V gene, clone size, CDR3 DNA, CDR3 protein. D genes are given only for firm matches. Size is omitted from some rows. Given values are once, few, many or a class for expanded clones.

>TRBD2|TRBJ2-1|TRBV27|NA
TGTGCCAGCAGTTCCCCGGGACTAGCGGGGTACAATGAGCAGTTCTTC
CASSSPGLAGYNEQFF
>NA|TRBJ2-5|TRBV7-9|NA
TGTGCCAGCAGCTTAGTCCCCGGGACGCCAGGTGGGGAGACCCAGTACTTC
CASSLVPGTPGGETQYF
>NA|TRBJ2-1|TRBV5-1|NA
TGCGCCAGCAGCTTGGCAACGGCTAACTCCTACAATGAGCAGTTCTTC
CASSLATANSYNEQFF
>NA|TRBJ1-6|TRBV2|NA
TGTGCCAGTAGCAGGGACGGGAGCTCCTATAATTCACCCCTCCACTTT
CASSRDGSSYNSPLHF
>TRBD2|TRBJ2-3|TRBV4-3|NA
TGCGCCAGCAGCCAAGGGCTAGCGGGGAGCACAGATACGCAGTATTTT
CASSQGLAGSTDTQYF
>TRBD2|TRBJ2-1|TRBV18|NA
TGTGCCAGCTCACCACCAAGCGGGGGTGGGAATGAGCAGTTCTTC
CASSPPSGGGNEQFF
>TRBD1|TRBJ2-1|TRBV10-1|NA
TGCGCCAGCAGTGAACAGGGGAGCAATGAGCAGTTCTTC
CASSEQGSNEQFF
>NA|TRBJ1-1|TRBV4-1|NA
TGCGCCAGCAGCCAAGAAGAGGGAGGGGTGACTGAAGCTTTCTTT
CASSQEEGGVTEAFF
>NA|TRBJ1-1|TRBV14|NA
TGTGCCAGCAGCCAAGATCTGGTAATTAGGAAACCCGGTATGAGAACTGAAGCTTTCTTT
CASSQDLVIRKPGMRTEAFF
>NA|TRBJ2-1|TRBV27|NA
TGTGCCAGCAGTTTCTATCGGCCGGTCTTC
CASSFYRPVF
>NA|TRBJ2-1|TRBV27|NA
TGTGCCAGCAGTTCCGGGACCGACTCCTACAATGAGCAGTTCTTC
CASSSGTDSYNEQFF
>NA|TRBJ2-1|TRBV4-2|NA
TGTGCCAGCAGCCAAGATCTGTATGGAGGGGGGCCCGGCGAGCAGTTCTTC
CASSQDLYGGGPGEQFF
>NA|TRBJ2-1|TRBV10-3|NA
TGTGCCATCAGTGAGAACAATGAGCAGTTCTTC
CAISENNEQFF
>TRBD1|TRBJ2-7|TRBV9|NA
TGTGCCAGCAGCTTGACAGGGGGGGCCTACGAGCAGTACTTC
CASSLTGGAYEQYF
>TRBD1|TRBJ2-7|TRBV19|NA
TGTGCCAGTAGTATCCGACAGGGGTTCTCCTACGAGCAGTACTTC
CASSIRQGFSYEQYF
>NA|TRBJ2-3|TRBV6-1|once
TGTGCCAGCAGAAACTATAACACAGATACGCAGTATTTT
CASRNYNTDTQYF
>NA|TRBJ2-7|TRBV20-1|NA
TGCAGTGCTAGAGTGGGGACCGAGCAGTACTTC
CSARVGTEQYF
>NA|TRBJ1-1|TRBV9|NA
TGTGCCAGCAGCGTAGCCGTGAACACTGAAGCTTTCTTT
CASSVAVNTEAFF
>NA|TRBJ1-1|TRBV7-6|NA
TGTGCCAGCCGGCCTGACAGTGGAACTGAAGCTTTCTTT
CASRPDSGTEAFF
>TRBD1|TRBJ2-5|TRBV9|NA
TGTGCCAGCGGGACAGGGGGGTGGACCCAGTACTTC
CASGTGGWTQYF
>TRBD1|TRBJ2-2|TRBV5-4|NA
TGTGCCAGCAGGCCGGACAGGTTAACCGGGGAGCTGTTTTTT
CASRPDRLTGELFF
>NA|TRBJ2-1|TRBV7-9|NA
TGTGCCAGCAGCTGGACGGATGAGCAGTTCTTC
CASSWTDEQFF
>TRBD1|TRBJ1-3|TRBV14|NA
TGTGCCAGCAGCCCCTTGACAGGGTTGACGGACACCATATATTTT
CASSPLTGLTDTIYF
>TRBD2|TRBJ2-3|TRBV6-5|NA
TGTGCCAGCAGAGCGGGGGGGGTTGATACGCAGTATTTT
CASRAGGVDTQYF
>NA|TRBJ1-4|TRBV7-6|NA
TGTGCCAGCAGCTTAGCAGATGAAAAACTGTTTTTT
CASSLADEKLFF
>NA|TRBJ2-2|TRBV4-3|NA
TGCGCCAGCAGCCAAGATTCAAGGACTTACAGCTCCGGGGAGCTGTTTTTT
CASSQDSRTYSSGELFF
>NA|TRBJ2-7|TRBV19|once
TGTGCCAGTAGTAACACGGGAGATCAATACGAGCAGTACTTC
CASSNTGDQYEQYF
>NA|TRBJ2-7|TRBV4-3|NA
TGCGCCAGCAGCCAAGATAGGGCAGGGGCTAGGGAGCAGTACTTC
CASSQDRAGAREQYF
>TRBD1|TRBJ1-5|TRBV7-9|once
TGTGCCAGCGGACAGGGCGGTCAGCCCCAGCATTTT
CASGQGGQPQHF
>NA|TRBJ2-5|TRBV9|NA
TGTGCCAGCAGCCAAACTAGTTCCGAGACCCAGTACTTC
CASSQTSSETQYF
>NA|TRBJ2-1|TRBV6-4|NA
TGTGCCAGCAGTGACACCGGGGGAACCTACAATGAGCAGTTCTTC
CASSDTGGTYNEQFF
>NA|TRBJ2-7|TRBV13|NA
TGTGCCAGCAGCCTCGGCTACGAGCAGTACTTC
CASSLGYEQYF